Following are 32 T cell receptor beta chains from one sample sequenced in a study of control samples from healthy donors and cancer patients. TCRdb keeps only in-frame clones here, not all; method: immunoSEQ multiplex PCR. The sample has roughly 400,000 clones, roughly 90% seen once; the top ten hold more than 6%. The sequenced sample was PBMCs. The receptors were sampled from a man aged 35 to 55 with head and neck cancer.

CDR3 amino acids: CASSPLGQGAIEAFF. CDR3 nucleotides: TGTGCCAGCTCACCACTTGGACAGGGAGCAATTGAAGCTTTCTTT. The rearrangement joins TRBV18 to TRBJ1-1; 8 positions agree with TRBD1. Germline V gene sequence: CDR1 KGHSH, CDR2 LQKENI. The CDR3 loop spans 15 amino acids. V lost 1 base, J lost 7 bases, and 8 bases stayed unmatched.

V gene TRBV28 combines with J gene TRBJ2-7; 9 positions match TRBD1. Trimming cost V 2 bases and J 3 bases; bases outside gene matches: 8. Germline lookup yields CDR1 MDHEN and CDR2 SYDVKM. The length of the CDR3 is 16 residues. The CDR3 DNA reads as TGTGCCAGCAGTTTACCTGGAGGGACAGGGAACTACGAGCAGTACTTC. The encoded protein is CASSLPGGTGNYEQYF.

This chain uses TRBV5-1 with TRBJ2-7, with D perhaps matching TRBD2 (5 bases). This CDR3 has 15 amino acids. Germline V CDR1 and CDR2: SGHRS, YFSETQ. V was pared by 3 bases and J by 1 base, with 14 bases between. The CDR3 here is CASSSPSGMSYEQYF. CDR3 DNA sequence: TGCGCCAGCAGCTCTCCCTCGGGAATGTCCTACGAGCAGTACTTC.

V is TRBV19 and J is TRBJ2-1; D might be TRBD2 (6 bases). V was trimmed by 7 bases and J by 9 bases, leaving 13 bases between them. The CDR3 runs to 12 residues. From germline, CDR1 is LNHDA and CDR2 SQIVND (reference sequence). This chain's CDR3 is CASKQREAEQFF. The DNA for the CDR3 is TGTGCCAGTAAGCAGAGGGAGGCTGAGCAGTTCTTC.

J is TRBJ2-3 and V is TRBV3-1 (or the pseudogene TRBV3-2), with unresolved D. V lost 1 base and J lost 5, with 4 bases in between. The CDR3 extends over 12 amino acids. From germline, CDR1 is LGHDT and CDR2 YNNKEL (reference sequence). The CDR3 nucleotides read TGTGCCAGCAGCCAAGTTCAAGATACGCAGTATTTT. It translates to CASSQVQDTQYF.

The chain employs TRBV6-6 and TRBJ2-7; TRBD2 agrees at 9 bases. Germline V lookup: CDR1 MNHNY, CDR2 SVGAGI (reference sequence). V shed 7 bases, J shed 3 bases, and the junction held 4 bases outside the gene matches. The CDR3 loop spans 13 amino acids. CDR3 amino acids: CASTKTSGYEQYF. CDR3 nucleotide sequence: TGTGCCAGCACAAAGACTAGCGGCTACGAGCAGTACTTC.

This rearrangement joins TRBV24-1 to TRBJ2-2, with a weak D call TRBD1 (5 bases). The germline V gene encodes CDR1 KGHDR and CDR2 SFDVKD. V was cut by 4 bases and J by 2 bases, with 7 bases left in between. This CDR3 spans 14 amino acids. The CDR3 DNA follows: TGTGCCACCAGTGAAGGGGCCAACACCGGGGAGCTGTTTTTT. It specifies CATSEGANTGELFF.

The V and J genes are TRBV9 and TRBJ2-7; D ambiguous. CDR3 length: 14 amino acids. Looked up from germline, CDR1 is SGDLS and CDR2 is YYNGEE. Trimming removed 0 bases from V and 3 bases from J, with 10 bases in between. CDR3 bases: TGTGCCAGCAGCGTAGACCCTGGGGACTACGAGCAGTACTTC. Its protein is CASSVDPGDYEQYF.

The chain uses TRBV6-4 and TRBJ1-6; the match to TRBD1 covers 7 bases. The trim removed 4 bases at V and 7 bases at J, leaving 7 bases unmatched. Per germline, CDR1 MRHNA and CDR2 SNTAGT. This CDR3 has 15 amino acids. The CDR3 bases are TGTGCCAGCAGTGTAGACAGGGATGGGAATTCACCCCTCCACTTT. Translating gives CASSVDRDGNSPLHF.

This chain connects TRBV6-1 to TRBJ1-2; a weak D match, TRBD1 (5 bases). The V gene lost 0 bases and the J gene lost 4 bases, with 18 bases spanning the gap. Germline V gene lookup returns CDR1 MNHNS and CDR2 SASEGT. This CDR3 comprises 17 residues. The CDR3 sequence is CASSEALPGPRGYGYTF. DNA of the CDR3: TGTGCCAGCAGTGAAGCGCTCCCAGGCCCTAGGGGCTATGGCTACACCTTC.

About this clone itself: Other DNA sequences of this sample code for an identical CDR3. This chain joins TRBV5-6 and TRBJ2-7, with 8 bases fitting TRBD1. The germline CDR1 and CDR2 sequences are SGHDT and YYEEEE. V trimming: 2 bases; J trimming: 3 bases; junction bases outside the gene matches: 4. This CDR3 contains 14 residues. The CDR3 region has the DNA TGTGCCAGCAGCTTCGGACAGGGCAACTACGAGCAGTACTTC. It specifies CASSFGQGNYEQYF.

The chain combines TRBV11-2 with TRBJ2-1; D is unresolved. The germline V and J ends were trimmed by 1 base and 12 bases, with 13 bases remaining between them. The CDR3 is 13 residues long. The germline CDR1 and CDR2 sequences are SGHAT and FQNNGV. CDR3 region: CASSLGVLLGQFF. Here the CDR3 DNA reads TGTGCCAGCAGCTTAGGAGTCTTACTTGGGCAGTTCTTC.

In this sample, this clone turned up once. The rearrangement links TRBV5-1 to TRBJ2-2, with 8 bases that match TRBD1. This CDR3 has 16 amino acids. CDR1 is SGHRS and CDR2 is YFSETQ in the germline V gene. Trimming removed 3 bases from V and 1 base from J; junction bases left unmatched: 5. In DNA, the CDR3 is TGCGCCAGCAGCTATTCGGGACAGGAGAACACCGGGGAGCTGTTTTTT. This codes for CASSYSGQENTGELFF.

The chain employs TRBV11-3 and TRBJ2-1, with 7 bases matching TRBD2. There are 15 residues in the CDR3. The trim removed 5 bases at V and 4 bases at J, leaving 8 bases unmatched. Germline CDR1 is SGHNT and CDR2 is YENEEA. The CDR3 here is CASSPGGGPYNEQFF. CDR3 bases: TGTGCCAGCAGCCCCGGCGGGGGACCATACAATGAGCAGTTCTTC.

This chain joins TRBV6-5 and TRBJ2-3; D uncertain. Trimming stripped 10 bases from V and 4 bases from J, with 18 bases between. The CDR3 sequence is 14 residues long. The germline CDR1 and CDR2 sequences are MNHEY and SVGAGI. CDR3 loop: CATSSPRTADTQYF. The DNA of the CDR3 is TGTGCCACGTCCTCCCCCCGGACCGCAGATACGCAGTATTTT.

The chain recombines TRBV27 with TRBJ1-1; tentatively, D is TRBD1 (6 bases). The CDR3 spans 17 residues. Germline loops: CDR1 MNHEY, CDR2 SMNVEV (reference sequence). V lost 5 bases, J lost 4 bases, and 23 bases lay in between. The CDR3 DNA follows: TGTGCCAGCAGTCCCCCGGGGGCGTGGGGCTTGTCCACTGAAGCTTTCTTT. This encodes CASSPPGAWGLSTEAFF.

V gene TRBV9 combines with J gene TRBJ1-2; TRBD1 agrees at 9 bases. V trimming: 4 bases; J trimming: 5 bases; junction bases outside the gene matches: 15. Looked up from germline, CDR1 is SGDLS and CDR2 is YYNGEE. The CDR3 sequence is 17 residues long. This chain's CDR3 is CASSLRDRVGVRYGYTF. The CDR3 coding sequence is TGTGCCAGCAGCCTACGGGACAGGGTAGGGGTTAGGTATGGCTACACCTTC.

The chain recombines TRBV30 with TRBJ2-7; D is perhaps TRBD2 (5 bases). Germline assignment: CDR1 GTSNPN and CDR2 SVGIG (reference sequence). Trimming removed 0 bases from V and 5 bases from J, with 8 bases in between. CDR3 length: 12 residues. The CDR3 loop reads CAWSVTRNEQYF. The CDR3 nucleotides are TGTGCCTGGAGTGTAACTAGGAACGAGCAGTACTTC.

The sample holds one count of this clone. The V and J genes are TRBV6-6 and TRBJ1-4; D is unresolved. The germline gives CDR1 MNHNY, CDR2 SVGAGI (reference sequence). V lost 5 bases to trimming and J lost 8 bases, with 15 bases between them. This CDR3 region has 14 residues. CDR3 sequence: CASSEALRREKLFF. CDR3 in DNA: TGTGCCAGCAGTGAGGCCCTGAGGAGGGAAAAACTGTTTTTT.

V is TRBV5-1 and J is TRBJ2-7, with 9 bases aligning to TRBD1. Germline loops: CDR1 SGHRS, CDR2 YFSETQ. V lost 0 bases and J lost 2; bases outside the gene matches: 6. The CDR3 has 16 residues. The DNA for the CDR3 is TGCGCCAGCAGCTTGGCGGACAGGGGAAACACCTACGAGCAGTACTTC. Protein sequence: CASSLADRGNTYEQYF.

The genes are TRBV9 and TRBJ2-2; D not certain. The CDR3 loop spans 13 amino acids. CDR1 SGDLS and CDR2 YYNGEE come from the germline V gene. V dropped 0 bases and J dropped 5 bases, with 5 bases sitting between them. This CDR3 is CASSVAGTGELFF. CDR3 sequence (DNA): TGTGCCAGCAGCGTAGCCGGGACCGGGGAGCTGTTTTTT. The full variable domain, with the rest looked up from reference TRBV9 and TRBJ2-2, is DSGVTQTPKHLITATGQRVTLRCSPRSGDLSVYWYQQSLDQGLQFLIQYYNGEERAKGNILERFSAQQFPDLHSELNLSSLELGDSALYFCASSVAGTGELFFGEGSRLTVL.

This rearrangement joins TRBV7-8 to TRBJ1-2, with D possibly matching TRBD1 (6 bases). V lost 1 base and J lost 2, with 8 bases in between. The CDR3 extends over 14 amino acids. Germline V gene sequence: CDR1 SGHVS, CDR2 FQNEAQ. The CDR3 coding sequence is TGTGCCAGCAGCTTAGGGGGGGCCAACTATGGCTACACCTTC. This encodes CASSLGGANYGYTF.

The CDR3 loop reads CASSLSRQSSYNEQFF. CDR3 coding DNA: TGCGCCAGCAGCTTGTCCAGACAGAGCTCCTACAATGAGCAGTTCTTC. The V gene is TRBV5-1, the J gene TRBJ2-1; D is perhaps TRBD1 (5 bases). Trimming cost V 1 base and J 0 bases, with 11 bases left between them. The germline gives CDR1 SGHRS, CDR2 YFSETQ. The CDR3 has 16 amino acids. Complete variable domain (other parts from reference TRBV5-1 and TRBJ2-1): KAGVTQTPRYLIKTRGQQVTLSCSPISGHRSVSWYQQTPGQGLQFLFEYFSETQRNKGNFPGRFSGRQFSNSRSEMNVSTLELGDSALYLCASSLSRQSSYNEQFFGPGTRLTVL.

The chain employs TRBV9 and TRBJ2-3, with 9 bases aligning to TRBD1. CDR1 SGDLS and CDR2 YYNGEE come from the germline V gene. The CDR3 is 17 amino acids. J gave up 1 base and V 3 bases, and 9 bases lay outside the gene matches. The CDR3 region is CASSEAGGQGRTDTQYF. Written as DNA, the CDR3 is TGTGCCAGCAGCGAAGCCGGTGGACAGGGGCGCACAGATACGCAGTATTTT.

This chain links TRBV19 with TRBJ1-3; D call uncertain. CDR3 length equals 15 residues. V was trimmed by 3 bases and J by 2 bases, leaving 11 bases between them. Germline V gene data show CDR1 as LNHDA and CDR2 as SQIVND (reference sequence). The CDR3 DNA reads TGTGCCAGTAGTATTCTACAAGGGCCTGGAAACACCATATATTTT. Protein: CASSILQGPGNTIYF.

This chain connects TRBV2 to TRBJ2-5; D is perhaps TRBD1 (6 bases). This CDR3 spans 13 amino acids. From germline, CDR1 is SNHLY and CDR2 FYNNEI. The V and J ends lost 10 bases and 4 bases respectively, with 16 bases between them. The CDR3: CAIATGSTETQYF. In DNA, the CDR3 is TGTGCCATTGCCACAGGGTCAACAGAGACCCAGTACTTC.

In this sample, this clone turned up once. This CDR3 reads CASSPGLAGASTDTQYF. The DNA of the CDR3 is TGTGCCAGCAGTCCGGGACTAGCGGGAGCGAGCACAGATACGCAGTATTTT. The chain has TRBV27 and TRBJ2-3; TRBD2 aligns across 14 bases. Germline V gene lookup returns CDR1 MNHEY and CDR2 SMNVEV (reference sequence). The CDR3 consists of 17 residues. The ends lost 5 bases at V and 0 bases at J; junction bases unmatched: 4.

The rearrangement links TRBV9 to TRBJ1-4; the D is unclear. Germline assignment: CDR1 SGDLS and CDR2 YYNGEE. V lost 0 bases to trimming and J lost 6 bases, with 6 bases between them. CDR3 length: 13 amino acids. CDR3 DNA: TGTGCCAGCAGCGTAGATGGCTATGAAAAACTGTTTTTT. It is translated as CASSVDGYEKLFF.

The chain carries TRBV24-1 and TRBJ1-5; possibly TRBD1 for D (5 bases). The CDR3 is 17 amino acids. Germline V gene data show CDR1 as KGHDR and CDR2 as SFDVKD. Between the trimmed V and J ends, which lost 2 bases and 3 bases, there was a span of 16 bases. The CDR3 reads CATSDSGAGTSNQPQHF. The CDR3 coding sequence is TGTGCCACCAGTGATTCTGGAGCAGGGACCTCCAATCAGCCCCAGCATTTT.

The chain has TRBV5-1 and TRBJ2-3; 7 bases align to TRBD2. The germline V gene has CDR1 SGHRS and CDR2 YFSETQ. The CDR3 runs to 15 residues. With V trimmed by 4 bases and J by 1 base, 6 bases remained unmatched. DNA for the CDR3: TGCGCCAGCAGCCCCATGGCGGGGGGCACAGATACGCAGTATTTT. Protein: CASSPMAGGTDTQYF.

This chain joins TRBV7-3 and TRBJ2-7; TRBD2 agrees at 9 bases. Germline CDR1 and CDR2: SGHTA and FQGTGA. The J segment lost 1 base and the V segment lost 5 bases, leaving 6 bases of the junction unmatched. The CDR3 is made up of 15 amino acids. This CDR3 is CASSPASGRSYEQYF. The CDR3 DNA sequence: TGTGCCAGCAGCCCCGCCAGCGGGAGGTCCTACGAGCAGTACTTC.

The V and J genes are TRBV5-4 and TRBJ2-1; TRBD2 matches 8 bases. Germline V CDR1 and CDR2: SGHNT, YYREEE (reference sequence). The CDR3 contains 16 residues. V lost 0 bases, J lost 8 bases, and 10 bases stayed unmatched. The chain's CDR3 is CASSLGNPGLVHEQFF. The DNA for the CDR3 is TGTGCCAGCAGCTTGGGGAACCCGGGACTAGTTCATGAGCAGTTCTTC.